This is a list of T cell receptor beta chains from one sample in a study of shared clonotypes between healthy human individuals. Using immunoSEQ multiplex PCR, the repertoire was profiled, and TCRdb retains in-frame clones only, with some absent. In the table there are about 2.3 million clones, about 92% of which are singletons. Sequences were obtained from naive CD4+ T cells from PBMCs. Every receptor here comes from a man in his late teens or twenties in good health. Some clones in this sample may be carry-over from other donors' samples. Each CDR3 is given with its conserved first and last residue. D genes are given only for firm matches. Clone sizes are given selectively: once, few, many, or a class where the clone is expanded.

v_call,d_call,j_call,clone_size,cdr3_aa,cdr3_nt
TRBV28,TRBD1,TRBJ2-7,-,CASSSGTGYEQYF,TGTGCCAGCAGTTCCGGGACAGGCTACGAGCAGTACTTC
TRBV25-1,TRBD2,TRBJ2-3,-,CASSGGTSRLSTDTQYF,TGTGCCAGCAGTGGGGGGACTAGCCGGCTAAGCACAGATACGCAGTATTTT
TRBV5-1,TRBD1,TRBJ2-3,few,CASSLGQGKDTQYF,TGCGCCAGCAGCTTGGGACAGGGGAAAGATACGCAGTATTTT
TRBV30,-,TRBJ2-4,-,CAWSVIPPIQYF,TGTGCCTGGAGTGTGATTCCCCCCATTCAGTACTTC
TRBV5-5,TRBD2,TRBJ2-1,-,CASSSGLAGVHEQFF,TGTGCCAGCAGTTCCGGACTAGCGGGAGTCCATGAGCAGTTCTTC
TRBV28,-,TRBJ2-7,-,CASSSFGTNPYEQYF,TGTGCCAGCAGTTCATTCGGGACGAACCCCTACGAGCAGTACTTC
TRBV7-2,TRBD2,TRBJ2-1,-,CASSSRGGISYNEQFF,TGTGCCAGCAGCTCCCGGGGGGGGATCTCATACAATGAGCAGTTCTTC
TRBV2,TRBD2,TRBJ2-5,-,CAISEGLAGGLGTQYF,TGTGCCATCTCTGAAGGACTAGCGGGTGGCTTAGGAACCCAGTACTTC
TRBV28,-,TRBJ2-6,once,CASSSHAGIANVLTF,TGTGCCAGCTCCTCTCATGCGGGTATCGCCAACGTCCTGACTTTC
TRBV5-1,TRBD2,TRBJ2-1,-,CASSLPGLNNEQFF,TGCGCCAGCAGCCTACCGGGACTAAACAATGAGCAGTTCTTC
TRBV4-2,TRBD2,TRBJ2-7,-,CASSRPGLASYEQYF,TGTGCCAGCAGCCGCCCGGGACTAGCGTCATACGAGCAGTACTTC
TRBV4-1,TRBD2,TRBJ2-1,-,CASSQPLAGHTNNEQFF,TGCGCCAGCAGCCAACCACTAGCGGGACATACCAACAATGAGCAGTTCTTC
TRBV19,-,TRBJ2-2,-,CASTRVGEARGDTGELFF,TGTGCCAGTACCCGGGTTGGGGAGGCACGGGGAGACACCGGGGAGCTGTTTTTT
TRBV6-5,-,TRBJ1-2,-,CASRARTVYGYTF,TGTGCCAGCAGGGCACGGACAGTCTATGGCTACACCTTC
TRBV11-2,-,TRBJ2-1,-,CASSLVGGGGNTFDEQFF,TGTGCCAGCAGCTTAGTGGGCGGAGGTGGTAATACGTTCGATGAGCAGTTCTTC
TRBV14,TRBD1,TRBJ1-2,-,CASSKWDRVGYTF,TGTGCCAGCAGCAAATGGGACAGGGTTGGCTACACCTTC
TRBV19,-,TRBJ2-7,-,CASSIGGDWTEQYF,TGTGCCAGTAGTATAGGCGGGGACTGGACCGAGCAGTACTTC
TRBV29-1,-,TRBJ2-7,-,CSVGQFHSEQYF,TGCAGCGTTGGACAGTTTCACTCCGAGCAGTACTTC
TRBV11-2,-,TRBJ2-3,-,CASSLSQGTDTQYF,TGTGCCAGCAGCTTAAGTCAGGGGACAGATACGCAGTATTTT
TRBV5-1,TRBD1,TRBJ2-2,-,CASSLWGQGASGELFF,TGCGCCAGCAGCTTGTGGGGACAGGGGGCTTCCGGGGAGCTGTTTTTT
TRBV5-1,-,TRBJ2-5,-,CASSWGAGRGQETQYF,TGCGCCAGCAGCTGGGGGGCTGGCAGGGGACAAGAGACCCAGTACTTC
TRBV30,-,TRBJ1-1,-,CAWKRLNTEAFF,TGTGCCTGGAAACGGTTGAACACTGAAGCTTTCTTT
TRBV11-2,-,TRBJ1-2,-,CASSGKDYGYTF,TGTGCCAGCAGCGGAAAAGACTATGGCTACACCTTC
TRBV18,TRBD1,TRBJ2-1,-,CASSPYRGPDEQFF,TGTGCCAGCTCACCGTACAGGGGGCCGGATGAGCAGTTCTTC
TRBV9,TRBD1,TRBJ2-1,-,CASSGPGTGGTRANEQFF,TGTGCCAGCAGCGGCCCCGGGACAGGGGGCACCCGAGCCAATGAGCAGTTCTTC
TRBV19,-,TRBJ1-2,-,CASRNLYGYTF,TGTGCCAGTAGAAACCTCTATGGCTACACCTTC
TRBV6-1,TRBD2,TRBJ2-7,once,CASSDRGTSYEQYF,TGTGCCAGCAGTGATAGGGGGACTAGCTACGAGCAGTACTTC
TRBV6-5,TRBD1,TRBJ1-2,-,CASSYGTGLSFGYTF,TGTGCCAGCAGTTACGGGACAGGACTTTCGTTCGGCTACACCTTC
TRBV18,TRBD1,TRBJ1-1,-,CASSATGLIEAFF,TGTGCCAGCTCAGCGACAGGGCTGATTGAAGCTTTCTTT
TRBV2,-,TRBJ2-1,-,CASSERVHGFF,TGTGCCAGCAGTGAAAGGGTCCACGGGTTCTTC
TRBV6-1,-,TRBJ1-3,-,CASSDQGSGNTIYF,TGTGCCAGCAGTGACCAGGGGTCTGGAAACACCATATATTTT
TRBV6-1,-,TRBJ1-1,few,CASSVSGNTEAFF,TGTGCCAGCAGTGTTTCGGGGAACACTGAAGCTTTCTTT